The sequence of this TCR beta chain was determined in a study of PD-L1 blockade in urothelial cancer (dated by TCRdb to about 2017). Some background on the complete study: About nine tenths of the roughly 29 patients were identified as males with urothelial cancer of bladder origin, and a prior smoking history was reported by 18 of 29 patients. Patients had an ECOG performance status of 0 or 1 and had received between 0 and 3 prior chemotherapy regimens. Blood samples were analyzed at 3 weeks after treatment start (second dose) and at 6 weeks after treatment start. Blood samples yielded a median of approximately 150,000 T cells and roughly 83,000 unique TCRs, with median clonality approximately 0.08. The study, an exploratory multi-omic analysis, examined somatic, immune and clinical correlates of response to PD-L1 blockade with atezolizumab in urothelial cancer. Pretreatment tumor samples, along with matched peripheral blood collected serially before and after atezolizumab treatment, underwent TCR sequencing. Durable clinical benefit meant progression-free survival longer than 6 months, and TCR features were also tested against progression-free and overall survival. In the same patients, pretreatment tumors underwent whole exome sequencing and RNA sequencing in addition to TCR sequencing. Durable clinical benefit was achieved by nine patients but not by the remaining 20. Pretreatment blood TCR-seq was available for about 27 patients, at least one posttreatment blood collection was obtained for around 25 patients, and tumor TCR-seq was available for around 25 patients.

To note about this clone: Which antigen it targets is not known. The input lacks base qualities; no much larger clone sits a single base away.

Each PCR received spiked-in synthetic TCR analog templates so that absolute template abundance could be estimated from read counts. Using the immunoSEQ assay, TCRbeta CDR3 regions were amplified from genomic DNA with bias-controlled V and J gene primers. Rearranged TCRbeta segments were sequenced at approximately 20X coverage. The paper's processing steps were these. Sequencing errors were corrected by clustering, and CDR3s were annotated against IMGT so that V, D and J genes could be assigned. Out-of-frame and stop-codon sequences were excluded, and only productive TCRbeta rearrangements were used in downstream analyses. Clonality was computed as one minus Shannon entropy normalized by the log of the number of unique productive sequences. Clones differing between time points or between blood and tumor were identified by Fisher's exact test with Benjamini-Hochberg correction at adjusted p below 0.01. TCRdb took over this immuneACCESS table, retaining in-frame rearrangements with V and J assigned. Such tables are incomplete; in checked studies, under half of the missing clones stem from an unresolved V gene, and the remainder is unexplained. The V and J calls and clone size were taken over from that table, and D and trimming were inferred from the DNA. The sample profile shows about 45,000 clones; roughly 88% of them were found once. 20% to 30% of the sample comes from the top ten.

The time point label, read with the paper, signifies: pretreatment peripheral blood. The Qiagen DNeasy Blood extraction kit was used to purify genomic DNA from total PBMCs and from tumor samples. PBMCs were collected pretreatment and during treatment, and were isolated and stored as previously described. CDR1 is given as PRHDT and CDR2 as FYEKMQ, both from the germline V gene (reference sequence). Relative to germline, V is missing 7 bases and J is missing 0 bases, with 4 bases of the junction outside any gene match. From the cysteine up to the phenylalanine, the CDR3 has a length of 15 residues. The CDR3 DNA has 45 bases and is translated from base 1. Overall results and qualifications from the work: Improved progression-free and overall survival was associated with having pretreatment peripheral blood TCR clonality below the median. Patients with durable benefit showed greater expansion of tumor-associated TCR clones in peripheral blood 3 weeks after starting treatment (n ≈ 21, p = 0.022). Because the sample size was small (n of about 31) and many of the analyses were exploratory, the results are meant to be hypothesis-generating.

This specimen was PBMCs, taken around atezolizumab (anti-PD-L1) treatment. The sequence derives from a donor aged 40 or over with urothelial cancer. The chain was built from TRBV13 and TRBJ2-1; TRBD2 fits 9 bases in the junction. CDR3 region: CASTGSGSSYNEQFF. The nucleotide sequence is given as TGTGCCAGCACCGGTAGCGGGAGCTCCTACAATGAGCAGTTCTTC.